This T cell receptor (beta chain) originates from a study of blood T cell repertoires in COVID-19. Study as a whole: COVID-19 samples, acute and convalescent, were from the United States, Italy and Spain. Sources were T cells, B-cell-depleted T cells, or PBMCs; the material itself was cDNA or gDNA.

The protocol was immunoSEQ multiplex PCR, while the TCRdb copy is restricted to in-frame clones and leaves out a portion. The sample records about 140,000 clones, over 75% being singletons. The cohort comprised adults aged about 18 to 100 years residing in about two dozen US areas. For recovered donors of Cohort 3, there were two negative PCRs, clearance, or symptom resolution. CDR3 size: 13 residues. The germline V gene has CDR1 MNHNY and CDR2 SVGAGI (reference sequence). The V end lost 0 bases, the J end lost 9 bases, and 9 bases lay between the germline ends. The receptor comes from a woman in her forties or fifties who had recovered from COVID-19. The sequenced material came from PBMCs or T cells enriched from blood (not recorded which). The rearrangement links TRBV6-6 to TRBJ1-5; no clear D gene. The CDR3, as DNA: TGTGCCAGCAGTTACTCCCCCAACGGGCCCCAGCATTTT. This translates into CASSYSPNGPQHF.